The 32 T cell receptor beta chains below all came from one sample that was sequenced in a study of blood T cell repertoires in COVID-19. Sequencing was performed with immunoSEQ multiplex PCR; in TCRdb, only in-frame clones are kept and a portion is missing. This sample yields 300,000 or so clones, of which 87% are seen a single time; 1% belongs to the top ten. The sequencing input was peripheral blood. The receptors were gathered from a man between 50 and 59 years old with active or convalescent COVID-19.

The chain has TRBV24-1 and TRBJ2-1, with 14 positions matching TRBD2. The CDR3 sequence is 17 residues long. V lost 4 bases, J lost 7 bases, and 8 bases stayed unmatched. Germline values: CDR1 KGHDR, CDR2 SFDVKD. For the CDR3, the DNA is TGTGCCACCAGTGACACAGGACTAGCGGGAGGAAAGAATGAGCAGTTCTTC. Encoded protein: CATSDTGLAGGKNEQFF.

This clone was counted once. This chain connects TRBV28 to TRBJ2-7; D gene uncertain. Trimming pared 3 bases from V and 6 bases from J, leaving 12 bases between. Germline V gene sequence: CDR1 MDHEN, CDR2 SYDVKM. CDR3 length: 13 residues. In nucleotides, the CDR3 is TGTGCCAGCAGTTTCATTCAGGCTCCCGAGCAGTACTTC. This gives the protein CASSFIQAPEQYF.

J is TRBJ1-1 and V is TRBV5-5; D gene uncertain. This CDR3 has 15 residues. The germline CDR1 and CDR2 sequences are SGHKS and YYEKEE (reference sequence). The V end lost 0 bases, the J end lost 0 bases, and 9 bases lay between the germline ends. The CDR3 sequence: CASSLAPRVNTEAFF. Here the CDR3 DNA reads TGTGCCAGCAGCTTGGCGCCACGAGTGAACACTGAAGCTTTCTTT.

The V gene is TRBV11-2, the J gene TRBJ2-5, with 9 positions matching TRBD2. CDR1 and CDR2 from the germline V gene are SGHAT and FQNNGV. Trimming at V came to 5 bases and at J to 5 bases, leaving 6 bases not matched to a gene. The CDR3 covers 14 residues. CDR3 residues: CASSPGTSTETQYF. CDR3 nucleotides: TGTGCCAGCAGCCCCGGGACTAGCACGGAGACCCAGTACTTC.

The chain joins TRBV7-8 to TRBJ1-4; TRBD1 matches 7 bases. V lost 3 bases and J lost 7; bases outside the gene matches: 14. There are 17 residues in the CDR3. Germline V CDR1 and CDR2: SGHVS, FQNEAQ. The DNA for the CDR3 is TGTGCCAGCAGCTTTGGGGGACAGTCAGGACCAGGTGAAAAACTGTTTTTT. Its translation is CASSFGGQSGPGEKLFF.

CDR3 DNA: TGTGCCAGCAGCTGGGGGGGGCCCAACGAGCAGTACTTC. The encoded protein is CASSWGGPNEQYF. The chain combines TRBV7-2 with TRBJ2-7, with a possible D match to TRBD2 (7 bases). This CDR3 has 13 residues. V shed 4 bases and J shed 5 bases, with 12 bases lying between them. Germline assignment: CDR1 SGHTA and CDR2 FQGNSA.

The rearrangement links TRBV27 to TRBJ2-7; D may be TRBD1 (5 bases). Germline V CDR1 and CDR2: MNHEY, SMNVEV (reference sequence). V shed 6 bases and J shed 4 bases, with 7 bases lying between them. This CDR3 comprises 11 residues. CDR3 sequence reads: CASRDNYEQYF. In DNA, the CDR3 is TGTGCCAGCAGGGACAATTACGAGCAGTACTTC.

The chain combines TRBV28 with TRBJ1-2; 10 bases map to TRBD1. Germline V lookup: CDR1 MDHEN, CDR2 SYDVKM. The CDR3 totals 15 residues. V was clipped by 5 bases and J by 4 bases; unmatched bases: 7. CDR3: CASSPGQGFVYGYTF. The CDR3, as DNA: TGTGCCAGCAGTCCGGGACAGGGGTTCGTCTATGGCTACACCTTC.

The gene calls are TRBV29-1 and TRBJ1-2; TRBD1 matches 10 bases. This CDR3 region has 11 residues. Germline lookup yields CDR1 SQVTM and CDR2 ANQGSEA. Trimming at V came to 7 bases and at J to 13 bases, leaving 9 bases not matched to a gene. CDR3 residues: CSGGQGDYTTF. The CDR3 nucleotides read TGCAGCGGAGGACAGGGGGACTATACCACCTTC.

The chain has TRBV28 and TRBJ2-1; TRBD2 aligns across 12 bases. This CDR3 has 17 residues. CDR1 is MDHEN, CDR2 SYDVKM, per germline. Losses at the gene ends were 6 bases for V and 5 bases for J; bases not matched to a gene: 11. CDR3 region: CASRQPGLAGDNNEQFF. The CDR3 nucleotides are TGTGCCAGCAGGCAACCGGGACTAGCGGGCGATAACAATGAGCAGTTCTTC.

This chain links TRBV20-1 with TRBJ1-2; weak D call: TRBD1 (6 bases). V was clipped by 3 bases and J by 8 bases, with 16 bases between them. The germline CDR1 and CDR2 sequences are DFQATT and SNEGSKA (reference sequence). The CDR3 extends over 13 amino acids. This chain's CDR3 is CSASLAGARGYTF. As DNA, the CDR3 is TGCAGTGCTAGTCTTGCGGGGGCGCGAGGCTACACCTTC.

The chain combines TRBV5-1 with TRBJ1-2; 8 bases fit TRBD1. Germline-derived CDR1 and CDR2 are SGHRS and YFSETQ. V lost 5 bases to trimming and J lost 7 bases; unmatched junction nucleotides: 10. This CDR3 is built from 14 residues. This CDR3 is CASSPGQGWGGYTF. In DNA form, the CDR3 reads TGCGCCAGCAGTCCTGGACAGGGATGGGGTGGCTACACCTTC.

The V call is TRBV5-1, the J call TRBJ1-4, with TRBD1 matching over 9 bases. V was pared by 4 bases and J by 7 bases, with 8 bases of the junction left unmatched. Per the germline V gene, CDR1 is SGHRS and CDR2 is YFSETQ. This CDR3 comprises 15 residues. The CDR3 loop is CASSRTGAVVEKLFF. The CDR3, as DNA: TGCGCCAGCAGCAGGACAGGGGCGGTGGTTGAAAAACTGTTTTTT.

The rearrangement uses TRBV7-3 and TRBJ2-7, with TRBD1 as a possible D gene (6 bases). This CDR3 is built from 14 residues. V was shortened by 4 bases and J by 3 bases, with 13 bases between the two germline ends. CDR1 is SGHTA and CDR2 is FQGTGA in the germline V gene. The CDR3 nucleotides are TGTGCCAGCAGCTCCGTGGACAGAAACTACGAGCAGTACTTC. Its protein product is CASSSVDRNYEQYF. The variable domain in full, with the rest retrieved from reference TRBV7-3 and TRBJ2-7, is GAGVSQTPSNKVTEKGKYVELRCDPISGHTALYWYRQSLGQGPEFLIYFQGTGAADDSGLPNDRFFAVRPEGSVSTLKIQRTERGDSAVYLCASSSVDRNYEQYFGPGTRLTVT.

The rearrangement links TRBV6-5 to TRBJ2-7; 10 bases agree with TRBD1. Germline lookup yields CDR1 MNHEY and CDR2 SVGAGI. The V gene end was trimmed by 6 bases and the J gene end by 6 bases; junction bases not matched to a gene: 11. This CDR3 has 15 amino acids. This CDR3 is CASSTESGQGGEQYF. As DNA, the CDR3 is TGTGCCAGCAGCACAGAGTCAGGACAGGGGGGCGAGCAGTACTTC.

The chain joins TRBV25-1 to TRBJ1-1, with TRBD1 as a possible D gene (6 bases). The CDR3 spans 13 residues. V was pared by 6 bases and J by 3 bases, with 11 bases between. Germline values: CDR1 MGHDK, CDR2 SYGVNS. CDR3 residues: CASRRTDYTEAFF. Written as DNA, the CDR3 is TGTGCCAGCAGGCGGACAGATTACACTGAAGCTTTCTTT.

V and J are TRBV5-1 and TRBJ2-3; the match to TRBD1 covers 7 bases. Germline loops: CDR1 SGHRS, CDR2 YFSETQ. This CDR3 region has 15 residues. With 4 bases clipped from V and 4 bases from J, the junction kept 9 bases outside the gene matches. The CDR3 reads CASSPTPGQPDTQYF. Here the CDR3 DNA reads TGCGCCAGCAGCCCGACCCCGGGACAGCCAGATACGCAGTATTTT.

This clone was recorded once. This rearrangement joins TRBV5-6 to TRBJ1-1; 8 bases map to TRBD1. CDR1 is SGHDT, CDR2 YYEEEE, per germline. V dropped 6 bases and J dropped 4; count of bases not matched to a gene: 5. The CDR3 has 13 amino acids. CDR3 loop: CASNYRGSTEAFF. The CDR3 DNA is TGTGCCAGCAACTACAGGGGGAGCACTGAAGCTTTCTTT.

The chain couples TRBV7-9 to TRBJ1-4; 7 positions match TRBD1. CDR1 is SEHNR and CDR2 is FQNEAQ in the germline V gene (reference sequence). With V trimmed by 5 bases and J by 3 bases, 9 bases remained unmatched. The CDR3 contains 16 residues. This CDR3 is CASSRDRGLSNEKLFF. In DNA form, the CDR3 reads TGTGCCAGCAGCCGGGACAGAGGTCTTTCTAATGAAAAACTGTTTTTT.

V and J are TRBV6-2 or TRBV6-3 and TRBJ1-4, with 10 bases lining up with TRBD1. CDR3 length: 17 amino acids. The V segment lost 5 bases and the J segment 7 bases; nucleotides outside the gene matches: 13. CDR1 is MNHEY and CDR2 is SVGEGT in the germline V gene. The CDR3: CASSPGQGQRGSEKLFF. In DNA, the CDR3 is TGTGCCAGCAGTCCGGGACAGGGGCAAAGAGGGAGTGAAAAACTGTTTTTT.

This rearrangement joins TRBV4-1 to TRBJ2-3; 9 nucleotides line up with TRBD2. After removal of 3 bases from V and 3 bases from J, the junction contained 10 bases not matched to a gene. The CDR3 runs to 17 residues. Germline values: CDR1 MGHRA, CDR2 YSYEKL. CDR3 region: CASSHGAGGGFTDTQYF. The CDR3 nucleotides are TGCGCCAGCAGCCATGGGGCGGGAGGGGGTTTTACAGATACGCAGTATTTT.

The rearrangement links TRBV6-4 to TRBJ2-1; no reliable D call. Trimming pared 6 bases from V and 0 bases from J, leaving 9 bases between. The CDR3 contains 14 residues. The germline V gene encodes CDR1 MRHNA and CDR2 SNTAGT. CDR3 coding DNA: TGTGCCAGCAGAATTTCTAGCTCCTACAATGAGCAGTTCTTC. Its translation is CASRISSSYNEQFF.

The genes are TRBV30 and TRBJ2-2, with 7 bases that match TRBD1. The ends lost 3 bases at V and 6 bases at J; junction bases unmatched: 4. This CDR3 has 13 amino acids. CDR1 and CDR2 (germline): GTSNPN, SVGIG (reference sequence). CDR3 sequence: CAWRDRMAGELFF. The DNA for the CDR3 is TGTGCCTGGAGGGACAGGATGGCCGGGGAGCTGTTTTTT.

V is TRBV30 and J is TRBJ2-7; the D gene is possibly TRBD1 (6 bases). This CDR3 is 13 amino acids long. The V end was cut by 3 bases, the J end by 1 base, with 10 bases between. Germline-derived CDR1 and CDR2 are GTSNPN and SVGIG (reference sequence). Here the CDR3 DNA reads TGTGCCTGGAGGCACAGGGATTCCTACGAGCAGTACTTC. Translated: CAWRHRDSYEQYF.

This clone showed up just once. This rearrangement joins TRBV29-1 to TRBJ2-5; TRBD1 matches 8 bases. Germline V lookup: CDR1 SQVTM, CDR2 ANQGSEA. CDR3 length: 15 amino acids. J gave up 5 bases and V 6 bases, and 14 bases lay outside the gene matches. For the CDR3, the DNA is TGCAGCGTGTTGGACAAGGACAGGGTTATGGAGACCCAGTACTTC. It yields the protein CSVLDKDRVMETQYF.

The rearrangement uses TRBV6-6 and TRBJ1-2, with TRBD1 identical over 9 bases. The CDR3 totals 14 residues. V lost 6 bases to trimming and J lost 6 bases; unmatched junction nucleotides: 8. The germline V gene has CDR1 MNHNY and CDR2 SVGAGI (reference sequence). CDR3 sequence reads: CASRNGQGWNGYTF. The CDR3 coding sequence is TGTGCCAGCAGAAACGGACAGGGGTGGAATGGCTACACCTTC.

The chain links TRBV18 to TRBJ2-6, with D unclear. The CDR3 spans 15 residues. Trimming removed 3 bases from V and 0 bases from J, with 6 bases in between. CDR1 and CDR2 (germline): KGHSH, LQKENI. Here the CDR3 DNA reads TGTGCCAGCTCACCCCAGGACTCTGGGGCCAACGTCCTGACTTTC. It encodes CASSPQDSGANVLTF.

The chain combines TRBV4-3 with TRBJ2-1, with 10 bases lining up with TRBD1. Germline V gene lookup returns CDR1 LGHNA and CDR2 YSLEER. Losses at the gene ends were 3 bases for V and 8 bases for J; bases not matched to a gene: 19. The CDR3 loop spans 19 amino acids. In DNA form, the CDR3 reads TGCGCCAGCAGCCACGCGCCGACCGGAGGGACAGGGGTGTGGGATGAGCAGTTCTTC. This codes for CASSHAPTGGTGVWDEQFF.

The rearrangement joins TRBV2 to TRBJ2-7, with TRBD1 matching 7 bases. The V segment lost 2 bases and the J segment 6 bases; nucleotides outside the gene matches: 7. CDR1 and CDR2 (germline): SNHLY, FYNNEI. The length of the CDR3 is 14 residues. The chain's CDR3 is CASSERGQVSEQYF. The CDR3 DNA reads as TGTGCCAGCAGTGAAAGAGGACAGGTTAGCGAGCAGTACTTC.

This chain connects TRBV4-1 to TRBJ2-3; D unclear. CDR1 and CDR2 (germline): MGHRA, YSYEKL. Trimming stripped 2 bases from V and 4 bases from J, with 7 bases between. This CDR3 comprises 13 residues. CDR3 nucleotides: TGCGCCAGCAGCCAACCCGGTCCAGATACGCAGTATTTT. Protein sequence: CASSQPGPDTQYF.

The chain has TRBV7-2 and TRBJ1-3, with 7 bases aligning to TRBD1. Germline CDR1 reads SGHTA; CDR2 reads FQGNSA. Losses at the gene ends were 1 base for V and 4 bases for J; bases not matched to a gene: 7. The CDR3 consists of 16 residues. CDR3 residues: CASSLVNWDRGNTIYF. CDR3 DNA: TGTGCCAGCAGCTTAGTGAATTGGGACAGAGGAAACACCATATATTTT.

This sequence joins TRBV5-6 and TRBJ1-2; weak D call: TRBD1 (5 bases). The CDR3 has 16 residues. Per the germline V gene, CDR1 is SGHDT and CDR2 is YYEEEE. The germline V and J ends were trimmed by 4 bases and 4 bases, with 20 bases remaining between them. The CDR3 nucleotides are TGTGCCAGCAGCCCGTACAGGTACCAAAGCCTCTATGGCTACACCTTC. It yields the protein CASSPYRYQSLYGYTF.